These 27 T cell receptor beta chains share one sample of origin, sequenced in a study of HIV-infected patients and healthy controls. Via MiXCR, TCRdb re-called the 5' RACE reads, giving one row per CDR3 protein. The table lists around 64,000 distinct CDR3 sequences, about 16% of them singletons. Sequencing was performed on CD4+ T cells from blood. Source of these receptors: a human donor in good health.

This chain joins TRBV19 and TRBJ1-5; 8 bases map to TRBD1. Looked up from germline, CDR1 is LNHDA and CDR2 is SQIVND (reference sequence). The V gene end was trimmed by 6 bases and the J gene end by 0 bases; junction bases not matched to a gene: 4. This CDR3 comprises 15 residues. CDR3 nucleotide sequence: TGTGCCAGTAGGACAGGGGTCCCTAGCAATCAGCCCCAGCATTTT. Translated, it gives CASRTGVPSNQPQHF.

This clonotype came up many times. V and J are TRBV5-1 and TRBJ2-2; D is undetermined. The CDR3 has 15 amino acids. V lost 0 bases to trimming and J lost 1 base, with 7 bases between them. The germline V gene has CDR1 SGHRS and CDR2 YFSETQ. The DNA of the CDR3 is TGCGCCAGCAGCTTGGATTCTAGGAACACCGGGGAGCTGTTTTTT. This translates into CASSLDSRNTGELFF. Drawing the rest from reference TRBV5-1 and TRBJ2-2, the complete variable domain is KAGVTQTPRYLIKTRGQQVTLSCSPISGHRSVSWYQQTPGQGLQFLFEYFSETQRNKGNFPGRFSGRQFSNSRSEMNVSTLELGDSALYLCASSLDSRNTGELFFGEGSRLTVL.

This clonotype was seen a few times. The rearrangement joins TRBV6-6 to TRBJ2-6, with unresolved D. V was shortened by 0 bases and J by 3 bases, with 0 bases between the two germline ends. Germline V gene data show CDR1 as MNHNY and CDR2 as SVGAGI (reference sequence). This CDR3 is built from 13 residues. The CDR3, as DNA: TGTGCCAGCAGTTACTCTGGGGCCAACGTCCTGACTTTC. Its translation: CASSYSGANVLTF.

The rearrangement links TRBV7-3 to TRBJ2-3; 14 nucleotides match TRBD2. This CDR3 is 15 amino acids long. V dropped 3 bases and J dropped 6; count of bases not matched to a gene: 2. Germline V CDR1 and CDR2: SGHTA, FQGTGA. This CDR3 reads CASSLTSGGADTQYF. DNA of the CDR3: TGTGCCAGCAGCTTGACTAGCGGGGGGGCGGATACGCAGTATTTT.

A few counts support this clonotype. This chain links TRBV28 with TRBJ2-4; D is ambiguous. The CDR3 contains 14 residues. CDR1 and CDR2 from the germline V gene are MDHEN and SYDVKM. V gave up 10 bases and J gave up 0 bases, with 13 bases separating them. CDR3 bases: TGTGCCACAGCGATATGGCTAGCCAAAAACATTCAGTACTTC. Its translation: CATAIWLAKNIQYF.

The V call is TRBV7-2, the J call TRBJ2-7; 10 nucleotides agree with TRBD2. This CDR3 spans 15 amino acids. J lost 1 base, V lost 4 bases, and 4 bases had no gene match. The germline V gene has CDR1 SGHTA and CDR2 FQGNSA. Here the CDR3 reads CASSYGTSDSYEQYF. The CDR3 bases are TGTGCCAGCAGCTACGGGACTAGCGATTCCTACGAGCAGTACTTC.

The chain recombines TRBV6-2 or TRBV6-3 with TRBJ2-1; 10 bases are shared with TRBD2. This CDR3 has 15 residues. With V trimmed by 7 bases and J by 4 bases, 7 bases remained unmatched. Germline CDR1 and CDR2: MNHEY and SVGEGT. The CDR3 region has the DNA TGTGCCAGCAACGATCCTAGCGGGGGTTACAATGAGCAGTTCTTC. This encodes CASNDPSGGYNEQFF.

V is TRBV3-1 and J is TRBJ1-1; the match to TRBD1 covers 8 bases. The CDR3 covers 15 residues. V lost 0 bases, J lost 7 bases, and 7 bases stayed unmatched. CDR1 and CDR2 (germline): LGHDT, YNNKEL (reference sequence). The CDR3 sequence is CASSQESRGQVEAFF. In DNA form, the CDR3 reads TGTGCCAGCAGCCAAGAGAGCAGGGGGCAGGTTGAAGCTTTCTTT.

This clonotype came up a few times. The chain has TRBV29-1 and TRBJ2-1; TRBD2 matches at 13 bases. The CDR3 totals 15 residues. With V trimmed by 4 bases and J by 9 bases, 9 bases remained unmatched. Germline V CDR1 and CDR2: SQVTM, ANQGSEA. The CDR3 here is CSVAGLAGVIGEQFF. Written as DNA, the CDR3 is TGCAGCGTTGCCGGACTAGCGGGGGTAATAGGTGAGCAGTTCTTC.

The rearrangement links TRBV30 to TRBJ1-1; D is ambiguous. V was cut by 2 bases and J by 1 base, with 11 bases left in between. Per the germline V gene, CDR1 is GTSNPN and CDR2 is SVGIG (reference sequence). The CDR3 loop spans 14 amino acids. The CDR3 DNA reads TGTGCCTGGAGTAGGATGGCGAGGAACACTGAAGCTTTCTTT. This gives the protein CAWSRMARNTEAFF.

The V call is TRBV20-1, the J call TRBJ2-5; possible D gene TRBD1, 6 bases. V was cut by 2 bases and J by 3 bases, with 7 bases left in between. The CDR3 is made up of 12 amino acids. From germline, CDR1 is DFQATT and CDR2 SNEGSKA (reference sequence). The CDR3 DNA follows: TGCAGTGCTAGAACAGGGAAAGAGACCCAGTACTTC. Translation: CSARTGKETQYF.

At least ten counts were recorded for this clonotype. The chain uses TRBV2 and TRBJ2-4; tentatively, D is TRBD2 (5 bases). Trimming pared 7 bases from V and 1 base from J, leaving 11 bases between. CDR1 SNHLY and CDR2 FYNNEI come from the germline V gene. This CDR3 contains 14 residues. Written as DNA, the CDR3 is TGTGCCAGCATTGAGGAGGTTGCCAAAAACATTCAGTACTTC. Translated, it gives CASIEEVAKNIQYF. Variable domain in full (rest from reference TRBV2 and TRBJ2-4): EPEVTQTPSHQVTQMGQEVILRCVPISNHLYFYWYRQILGQKVEFLVSFYNNEISEKSEIFDDQFSVERPDGSNFTLKIRSTKLEDSAMYFCASIEEVAKNIQYFGAGTRLSVL.

V usage is TRBV7-9 and J usage is TRBJ2-6; D is uncertain. V shed 4 bases and J shed 1 base, with 14 bases lying between them. CDR1 is SEHNR, CDR2 FQNEAQ, per germline (reference sequence). The CDR3 sequence is 17 residues long. CDR3 region: CASSSTLIGSGANVLTF. For the CDR3, the DNA is TGTGCCAGCAGCTCGACCCTTATCGGGTCTGGGGCCAACGTCCTGACTTTC.

The rearrangement uses TRBV20-1 and TRBJ2-1; 9 positions match TRBD2. Looked up from germline, CDR1 is DFQATT and CDR2 is SNEGSKA (reference sequence). The CDR3 has 16 residues. With 1 base clipped from V and 7 bases from J, the junction kept 11 bases outside the gene matches. The CDR3 here is CSARGGAGGNLNEQFF. CDR3 DNA: TGCAGTGCTAGAGGTGGAGCGGGAGGAAATTTGAATGAGCAGTTCTTC.

This clonotype was seen a few times. The gene calls are TRBV6-6 and TRBJ2-7; TRBD1 aligns across 7 bases. In germline, CDR1 is MNHNY, CDR2 SVGAGI (reference sequence). With 2 bases clipped from V and 0 bases from J, the junction kept 1 base outside the gene matches. This CDR3 spans 14 amino acids. The CDR3 DNA follows: TGTGCCAGCAGTTACGACAGGGTCTCCTACGAGCAGTACTTC. Amino acids: CASSYDRVSYEQYF.

V and J are TRBV7-9 and TRBJ2-5; 7 positions agree with TRBD1. This CDR3 is 15 amino acids long. Germline CDR1 SEHNR, CDR2 FQNEAQ (reference sequence). Trimming at V came to 5 bases and at J to 3 bases, leaving 9 bases not matched to a gene. In nucleotides, the CDR3 is TGTGCCAGCAGCCATTCTAGGGACAGTAAAGAGACCCAGTACTTC. Amino acids: CASSHSRDSKETQYF.

This clonotype showed up just a few times. This chain links TRBV18 with TRBJ2-1, with TRBD2 matching 9 bases. CDR1 and CDR2 (germline): KGHSH, LQKENI. The junction had 4 bases not matched to a gene; V was cut back by 2 bases and J by 5 bases. This CDR3 has 15 amino acids. This CDR3 is CASSPGTSRNNEQFF. The DNA of the CDR3 is TGTGCCAGCTCACCAGGGACTAGCAGGAACAATGAGCAGTTCTTC.

This clonotype came up many times. This rearrangement joins TRBV7-6 to TRBJ1-6, with TRBD1 matching 7 bases. The CDR3 totals 16 residues. The V gene end was trimmed by 5 bases and the J gene end by 0 bases; junction bases not matched to a gene: 4. CDR1 is SGHVS and CDR2 is FNYEAQ in the germline V gene. Here the CDR3 reads CASSEGASSYNSPLHF. The CDR3 DNA is TGTGCCAGCAGCGAGGGGGCCAGCTCCTATAATTCACCCCTCCACTTT.

This clonotype came up many times. This chain uses TRBV28 with TRBJ1-6; possible D gene TRBD1, 6 bases. Germline-derived CDR1 and CDR2 are MDHEN and SYDVKM. This CDR3 comprises 15 residues. CDR3 amino acids: CAGRGHKAYNSPLHF. The CDR3 coding sequence is TGTGCGGGGAGGGGACATAAGGCCTATAATTCACCCCTCCACTTT.

The genes are TRBV29-1 and TRBJ1-1; D is uncertain. Trimming removed 4 bases from V and 14 bases from J, with 14 bases in between. The germline gives CDR1 SQVTM, CDR2 ANQGSEA. There are 10 residues in the CDR3. The CDR3 DNA reads TGCAGCGTTGGTACTGTAAGTGGCTTCTTT. As protein: CSVGTVSGFF.

This chain connects TRBV28 to TRBJ1-6; a weak D match, TRBD1 (6 bases). The CDR3 loop spans 12 amino acids. Trimming took off 5 bases at V and 8 bases at J, with 7 bases between the two ends. Germline V gives CDR1 MDHEN, CDR2 SYDVKM. The CDR3 spells CASSTGYSPLHF. CDR3 coding DNA: TGTGCCAGCAGTACAGGGTATTCACCCCTCCACTTT.

This clonotype has ten or more counts. J is TRBJ2-7 and V is TRBV2; weak D call: TRBD1 (6 bases). The CDR3 totals 13 residues. The ends were cut back, 3 bases at V and 6 bases at J, with 12 bases in the middle. The V gene's germline CDR1 is SNHLY and CDR2 FYNNEI. CDR3 coding DNA: TGTGCCAGCAGTGATTCAGGGGCCGCCGAGCAGTACTTC. This sequence encodes CASSDSGAAEQYF. The variable domain in full, completed from reference TRBV2 and TRBJ2-7, reads EPEVTQTPSHQVTQMGQEVILRCVPISNHLYFYWYRQILGQKVEFLVSFYNNEISEKSEIFDDQFSVERPDGSNFTLKIRSTKLEDSAMYFCASSDSGAAEQYFGPGTRLTVT.

This clonotype was observed a handful of times. The rearrangement joins TRBV18 to TRBJ1-1; D may be TRBD1 (5 bases). This CDR3 region has 15 residues. CDR1 and CDR2 from the germline V gene are KGHSH and LQKENI. V was trimmed by 1 base and J by 0 bases, leaving 9 bases between them. CDR3 DNA sequence: TGTGCCAGCTCACCACGGGGGGGTCTGAACACTGAAGCTTTCTTT. Protein sequence: CASSPRGGLNTEAFF.

The chain carries TRBV5-1 and TRBJ2-3; possibly TRBD2 for D (5 bases). V was clipped by 0 bases and J by 6 bases, with 17 bases between them. The CDR3 loop spans 16 amino acids. The germline V gene encodes CDR1 SGHRS and CDR2 YFSETQ. The DNA for the CDR3 is TGCGCCAGCAGCTTGGGGGTCGGGGTAGACGTGGATACGCAGTATTTT. Translation: CASSLGVGVDVDTQYF.

The chain has TRBV20-1 and TRBJ1-2; D is unresolved. Per germline, CDR1 DFQATT and CDR2 SNEGSKA (reference sequence). V lost 0 bases, J lost 4 bases, and 6 bases lay in between. The CDR3 has 12 residues. CDR3 residues: CSARDYSYGYTF. CDR3 DNA sequence: TGCAGTGCTAGAGATTATTCCTATGGCTACACCTTC.

This clonotype was seen a handful of times. The rearrangement uses TRBV27 and TRBJ2-3; a possible D gene is TRBD2 (5 bases). Germline V gene data show CDR1 as MNHEY and CDR2 as SMNVEV (reference sequence). This CDR3 spans 16 amino acids. V lost 10 bases, J lost 0 bases, and 20 bases lay in between. The CDR3 DNA reads as TGTGCCACCCAAGCCCTGGCTAGCACTAGCACAGATACGCAGTATTTT. This gives the protein CATQALASTSTDTQYF.

The J gene is TRBJ1-5, the V gene TRBV28; tentative D call: TRBD1 (6 bases). Germline CDR1 MDHEN, CDR2 SYDVKM. The CDR3 contains 16 residues. Between the trimmed V and J ends, which lost 6 bases and 2 bases, there was a span of 17 bases. CDR3 nucleotides: TGTGCCAGCAGGTACACAGGGTCGGGCGGCAATCAGCCCCAGCATTTT. This encodes CASRYTGSGGNQPQHF.